What follows are 20 T cell receptor beta chains derived from one specimen sequenced in a study of blood T cell repertoires in COVID-19. Some clones are missing from TCRdb's copy, which holds only in-frame ones; the method was immunoSEQ multiplex PCR. The sample lists some 200,000 clones, around 94% occurring once. Sequencing was carried out using peripheral blood. Receptors originate from a man aged 25 to 45 with COVID-19, enrolled during active disease.

This chain links TRBV15 with TRBJ1-1, with D unresolved. The CDR3 runs to 14 residues. V lost 0 bases, J lost 4 bases, and 9 bases lay in between. Per germline, CDR1 LNHNV and CDR2 YYDKDF (reference sequence). The CDR3 DNA reads TGTGCCACCAGCAGAGATCAACAGATCACTGAAGCTTTCTTT. This encodes CATSRDQQITEAFF.

The V gene is TRBV4-1, the J gene TRBJ2-4; 10 bases align to TRBD1. The CDR3 length is 14 residues. The V gene's germline CDR1 is MGHRA and CDR2 YSYEKL. V gave up 4 bases and J gave up 7 bases; unmatched junction bases: 4. CDR3 loop: CASSLPGQGNIQYF. The CDR3 DNA sequence: TGCGCCAGCAGCCTTCCGGGACAGGGGAACATTCAGTACTTC.

This chain joins TRBV5-1 and TRBJ2-2; perhaps TRBD2 as D (5 bases). CDR3 length: 13 residues. Trimming took 5 bases from V and 5 from J, leaving 10 bases between them. Looked up from germline, CDR1 is SGHRS and CDR2 is YFSETQ. As DNA, the CDR3 is TGCGCCAGCAGGGAGACGGGGACCGGGGAGCTGTTTTTT. Translation gives CASRETGTGELFF.

This clone has a single count. The chain joins TRBV6-5 to TRBJ1-3; unclear D gene. CDR1 and CDR2 (germline): MNHEY, SVGAGI. The V and J ends lost 5 bases and 0 bases respectively, with 5 bases between them. The length of the CDR3 is 13 residues. CDR3 DNA: TGTGCCAGCAGTCCTTACTCTGGAAACACCATATATTTT. This encodes CASSPYSGNTIYF.

The chain couples TRBV9 to TRBJ1-6; 7 nucleotides agree with TRBD1. The trim removed 2 bases at V and 7 bases at J, leaving 6 bases unmatched. The CDR3 has 15 amino acids. The germline gives CDR1 SGDLS, CDR2 YYNGEE. The CDR3, as DNA: TGTGCCAGCAGCGTCCGGACAGGAGGAAATTCACCCCTCCACTTT. Its protein is CASSVRTGGNSPLHF. The whole variable domain, remainder taken from reference TRBV9 and TRBJ1-6, is DSGVTQTPKHLITATGQRVTLRCSPRSGDLSVYWYQQSLDQGLQFLIQYYNGEERAKGNILERFSAQQFPDLHSELNLSSLELGDSALYFCASSVRTGGNSPLHFGNGTRLTVT.

This rearrangement joins TRBV6-5 to TRBJ2-3; 7 positions match TRBD1. The trim removed 4 bases at V and 6 bases at J, leaving 4 bases unmatched. Germline V gene data show CDR1 as MNHEY and CDR2 as SVGAGI. This CDR3 comprises 13 residues. The CDR3 sequence is CASSFKGGDTQYF. As DNA, the CDR3 is TGTGCCAGCAGTTTTAAAGGGGGCGATACGCAGTATTTT.

This chain links TRBV10-3 with TRBJ2-1; 7 bases line up with TRBD2. Germline V gene sequence: CDR1 ENHRY, CDR2 SYGVKD. This CDR3 is built from 15 residues. V lost 2 bases, J lost 4 bases, and 5 bases stayed unmatched. CDR3 coding DNA: TGTGCCATCAGTGAGCGTGGGGGGGGATACAATGAGCAGTTCTTC. Its protein product is CAISERGGGYNEQFF.

The chain carries TRBV4-1 and TRBJ2-2; TRBD1 matches 9 bases. Trimming cost V 4 bases and J 3 bases; bases outside gene matches: 3. The germline CDR1 and CDR2 sequences are MGHRA and YSYEKL. This CDR3 contains 15 residues. As DNA, the CDR3 is TGCGCCAGCAGCCCCCGGACAGGGGACACCGGGGAGCTGTTTTTT. Residues: CASSPRTGDTGELFF.

V gene TRBV6-5 combines with J gene TRBJ1-6; perhaps TRBD1 as D (6 bases). The CDR3 spans 15 residues. V was cut by 1 base and J by 7 bases, with 11 bases left in between. CDR1 is MNHEY, CDR2 SVGAGI, per germline. The CDR3 here is CASSYFGQGNSPLHF. For the CDR3, the DNA is TGTGCCAGCAGTTACTTCGGCCAGGGGAATTCACCCCTCCACTTT.

Comment on this clone: Sequence at one end of the junction differs from germline and may be a read error. V gene TRBV7-9 combines with J gene TRBJ2-1, with 14 bases fitting TRBD2. Germline CDR1 is SEHNR and CDR2 is FQNEAQ (reference sequence). This CDR3 has 16 residues. The CDR3 protein is CASSLGPRGLAGGGLF. The CDR3 DNA follows: TGTGCCAGCAGCTTAGGACCTAGAGGACTAGCGGGGGGTGGCCTCTTC.

This sequence joins TRBV7-9 and TRBJ1-2, with D tentatively TRBD1 (6 bases). The ends were cut back, 2 bases at V and 8 bases at J, with 21 bases in the middle. The CDR3 is 16 amino acids. The germline V gene encodes CDR1 SEHNR and CDR2 FQNEAQ (reference sequence). CDR3 in DNA: TGTGCCAGCAGCTTAATAATGGGGAAACAGGGTCCGGGCTACACCTTC. Translation gives CASSLIMGKQGPGYTF.

The gene calls are TRBV10-2 and TRBJ2-2; D remains unclear. CDR3 length: 14 amino acids. The V and J ends lost 0 bases and 7 bases respectively, with 9 bases between them. Looked up from germline, CDR1 is WSHSY and CDR2 is SAAADI. CDR3 amino acids: CASSESRDIGELFF. The CDR3 region has the DNA TGCGCCAGCAGTGAGTCGAGAGATATCGGGGAGCTGTTTTTT.

The V gene is TRBV12-3 or TRBV12-4, the J gene TRBJ1-2, with D possibly TRBD1 on 5 matching bases. CDR3 length: 13 amino acids. V was trimmed by 3 bases and J by 4 bases, leaving 9 bases between them. This CDR3 reads CASSLGGSYGYTF. The CDR3 DNA reads as TGTGCCAGCAGTTTGGGGGGATCCTATGGCTACACCTTC.

V usage is TRBV10-2 and J usage is TRBJ2-1; 10 bases agree with TRBD2. The CDR3 length is 16 residues. Per germline, CDR1 WSHSY and CDR2 SAAADI. Trimming removed 2 bases from V and 6 bases from J; junction bases left unmatched: 7. CDR3 sequence: CASSEPGLARSNEQFF. In DNA form, the CDR3 reads TGCGCCAGCAGTGAGCCGGGACTAGCGCGGAGCAATGAGCAGTTCTTC.

The V and J genes are TRBV19 and TRBJ1-6; D might be TRBD1 (5 bases). Trimming left V 6 bases short and J 7 bases short, with 13 bases between. The CDR3 loop spans 14 amino acids. Germline CDR1 LNHDA, CDR2 SQIVND (reference sequence). CDR3 sequence: CASSPGLINSPLHF. DNA of the CDR3: TGTGCCAGTAGCCCGGGACTGATAAATTCACCCCTCCACTTT.

This clone came up once. The chain employs TRBV7-9 and TRBJ1-2, with 9 bases matching TRBD1. The V gene's germline CDR1 is SEHNR and CDR2 FQNEAQ (reference sequence). Trimming removed 5 bases from V and 4 bases from J; junction bases left unmatched: 2. The CDR3 totals 13 residues. CDR3 in DNA: TGTGCCAGCAGCCACAGGGGGCTCTATGGCTACACCTTC. It encodes CASSHRGLYGYTF.

The chain carries TRBV7-7 and TRBJ1-4; maybe TRBD1 (5 bases). The germline V gene has CDR1 SSHAT and CDR2 FNYEAQ (reference sequence). The CDR3 covers 14 residues. Trimming shortened V by 2 bases and J by 10 bases, and 14 bases separated the two germline ends. CDR3 sequence reads: CASSLSGDSGKLFF. CDR3 DNA: TGTGCCAGCAGCTTATCCGGGGACTCGGGAAAACTGTTTTTT.

Regarding this clone: Other DNA sequences in the same sample also yield this CDR3. This chain connects TRBV5-1 to TRBJ2-2, with 8 bases matching TRBD2. CDR3 length: 15 amino acids. V gave up 5 bases and J gave up 1 base; unmatched junction bases: 4. Germline CDR1 is SGHRS and CDR2 is YFSETQ. CDR3 loop: CASSPSGGNTGELFF. CDR3 nucleotide sequence: TGCGCCAGCAGTCCGAGCGGGGGGAACACCGGGGAGCTGTTTTTT.

V is TRBV28 and J is TRBJ2-2; 9 nucleotides align to TRBD2. The germline CDR1 and CDR2 sequences are MDHEN and SYDVKM. V gave up 5 bases and J gave up 1 base; unmatched junction bases: 11. CDR3 length equals 18 residues. The CDR3 region has the DNA TGTGCCAGCAGTCCGTTAGCGGGGGAGAGATTGAACACCGGGGAGCTGTTTTTT. Translation gives CASSPLAGERLNTGELFF. Full variable domain (outside the CDR3, taken from reference TRBV28 and TRBJ2-2): DVKVTQSSRYLVKRTGEKVFLECVQDMDHENMFWYRQDPGLGLRLIYFSYDVKMKEKGDIPEGYSVSREKKERFSLILESASTNQTSMYLCASSPLAGERLNTGELFFGEGSRLTVL.

This CDR3 reads CASSFLNQPQHF. The CDR3 DNA reads TGTGCCAGCAGTTTTCTCAATCAGCCCCAGCATTTT. V gene TRBV12-3 or TRBV12-4 combines with J gene TRBJ1-5; D unresolved. The CDR3 is 12 residues long. V was clipped by 3 bases and J by 3 bases, with 3 bases between them.